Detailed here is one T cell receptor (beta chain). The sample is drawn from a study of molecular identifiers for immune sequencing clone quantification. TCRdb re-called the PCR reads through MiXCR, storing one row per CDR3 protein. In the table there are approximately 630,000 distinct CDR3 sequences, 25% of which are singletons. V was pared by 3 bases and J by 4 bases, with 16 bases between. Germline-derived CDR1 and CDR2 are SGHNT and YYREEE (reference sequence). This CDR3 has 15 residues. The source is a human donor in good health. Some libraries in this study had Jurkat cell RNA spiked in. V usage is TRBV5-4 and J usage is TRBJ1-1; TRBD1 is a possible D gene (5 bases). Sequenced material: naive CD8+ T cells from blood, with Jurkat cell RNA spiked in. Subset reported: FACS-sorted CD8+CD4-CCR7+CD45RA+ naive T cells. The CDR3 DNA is TGTGCCAGCAGCTCAGCTGTACGGGGCGGCACTGAAGCTTTCTTT. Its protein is CASSSAVRGGTEAFF.